This TCR beta chain derives from a study of CD4 T cells in relation to SARS-CoV-2 and coronaviruses (dated by TCRdb to about 2021). Concerning the study at large: In the ViraFEST assay, PBMCs were grown with antigen for about ten days, and TCR beta CDR3s were then sequenced to identify antigen-specific clonal expansions. Across all 12 patients in the convalescent cohort, the median age was roughly 36 years, with a range of roughly 20 to 80 years. Among the roughly twelve convalescent patients, 8 males and 4 females were included, and two of the subjects were Hispanic. Shared crossreactive spike epitopes were mapped to their HLA restriction using patient-derived lymphoblastoid cell lines. Memory CD4+ T cell crossreactivity between SARS-CoV-2 and common cold coronavirus spike proteins was assessed at the TCR clonotype level in the study. The Adaptive Biotechnologies TCR-sequencing kit was used to sequence samples from a few pre-COVID donors and the naive versus memory experiments, while other data came from Illumina-based sequencing. For other donors in the study, expansion assays were sequenced with a different, Illumina-based TCR-beta assay.

Naive and memory CD4+ T cells were separated from cryopreserved PBMCs by first enriching for CD4 and then performing EasySep naive CD4+ T cell enrichment. For approximately 11 days, about 10^5 sorted naive or memory CD4+ T cells were cultured together with CEF peptides and T cell-depleted PBMCs at a 1:1 ratio. Each peptide culture condition was generally run in triplicate replicate wells. PBMCs were isolated from leukapheresis product or whole blood by Ficoll-Paque PLUS gradient centrifugation. PBMCs were either cryopreserved at -140°C or used fresh in the expansion assay. The QIAamp Micro DNA Kit was used to extract genomic DNA from the CD4+ T cells. The CDR3, from cysteine to phenylalanine, totals 13 residues. Here the CDR3 DNA is all that survives: 39 bases in frame from base 1. Via the germline V gene, CDR1 is SGDLS and CDR2 YYNGEE. V and J lose 7 bases and 0 bases, and a span of 10 bases separates them.

Survey-level immunoSEQ TCR-beta sequencing was performed on DNA from CEF-cultured naive and memory CD4+ T cells. For the original study's pipeline: During preprocessing, nonproductive sequences were removed, along with CDR3s that did not begin with C, did not end with F or W, or were shorter than 7 amino acids. The MANAFEST web app was used to call antigen-specific clonotypes on the basis of expansion compared with the reference and with other culture wells. A clone was considered positive if the clone showed significant expansion compared with the reference culture in 2 of 3 replicate wells at an FDR below 0.05. A further requirement for positive clones was significant expansion compared with all other tandem wells, along with an odds ratio above 5. Cultured and uncultured naive and memory CD4+ repertoires were searched for previously identified spike- and CEF-reactive CDR3s. CDR3 homology was measured as pairwise Levenshtein distance, computed with the stringdist R package after trimming three terminal residues from each end. TCRdb stores this immuneACCESS table with in-frame sequences only. Part of the clones is absent; in the studies checked, under half of the shortfall reflects unresolved V genes, and no reason is known for the rest. That table gives V, J and clone size, and the DNA gave D and trimming. The sample data list tens of thousands of clones, and roughly 73% of these were observed just once. In total, the top ten clones hold just over 20% of the sample.

About this clone itself: There is no known antigen for this receptor. No quality values exist for individual bases; no much larger clone is one base distant.

Broad study findings and their caveats: Significantly weaker SARS-CoV-2-driven expansion was shown by crossreactive clones than by monoreactive clones, consistent with antigenic imprinting. Because the crossreactivity analysis focused on spike protein, crossreactivity against other viral proteins was not assessed. Because no donor provided both pre-pandemic and post-infection samples, tracing the source of pre-existing responses was limited. The study was limited by small numbers of patients and tested TCRs. Memory CD4+ clonotypes crossrecognizing SARS-CoV-2 and at least one common cold coronavirus spike were found in roughly 65% of donors. Sequencing of naive versus memory cells indicated that the assay detects memory recall responses, not primary responses primed during culture.

Sequences were obtained from memory CD4+ T cells from PBMCs, cultured in vitro. This specimen's cell subset or site label, per the study, means: memory (non-naive) CD4+ T cells. The V and J segments used are TRBV9 and TRBJ1-1, with the D gene not confidently named. The origin of this receptor is an adult with COVID-19. The bases read TGTGCCAGCTCCACGTTCATGAACACTGAAGCTTTCTTT. The encoded protein is CASSTFMNTEAFF.